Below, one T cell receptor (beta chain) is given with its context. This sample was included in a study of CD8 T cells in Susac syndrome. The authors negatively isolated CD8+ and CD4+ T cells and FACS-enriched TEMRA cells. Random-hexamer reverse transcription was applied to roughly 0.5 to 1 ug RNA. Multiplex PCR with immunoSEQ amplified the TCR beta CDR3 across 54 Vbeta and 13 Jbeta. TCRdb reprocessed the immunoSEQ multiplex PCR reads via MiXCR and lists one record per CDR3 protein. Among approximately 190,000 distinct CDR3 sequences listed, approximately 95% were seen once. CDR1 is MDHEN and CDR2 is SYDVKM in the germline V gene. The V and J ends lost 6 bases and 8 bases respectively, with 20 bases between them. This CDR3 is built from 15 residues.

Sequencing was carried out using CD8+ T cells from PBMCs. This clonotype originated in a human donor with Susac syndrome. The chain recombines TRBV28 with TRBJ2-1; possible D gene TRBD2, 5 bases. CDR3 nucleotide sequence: TGTGCCAGCAGCCAGACCAGAGATCGGGGTGATGAGCAGTTCTTC. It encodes CASSQTRDRGDEQFF.